The TCR beta chain under discussion was sequenced for a study of blood T cell repertoires in COVID-19. At the level of the study: The United States, Italy and Spain supplied acute and convalescent COVID-19 samples.

Germline CDR1 reads MRHNA; CDR2 reads SNTAGT. J was trimmed by 5 bases and V by 3 bases; bases with no gene match: 4. CDR3 length equals 14 residues. This table comes from immunoSEQ multiplex PCR, and its TCRdb copy is limited to in-frame clones, with some not included. This table holds about 250,000 clones, about 80% found once. Patients at the Seattle site were enrolled during active infection and followed longitudinally. Sequencing input: peripheral blood. The chain uses TRBV6-4 and TRBJ2-1; 7 positions agree with TRBD2. This sequence was found in a person aged 65-85 years with COVID-19, enrolled during active disease. The CDR3 sequence is CASSESGIHNEQFF. The CDR3 coding sequence is TGTGCCAGCAGTGAGAGCGGGATACACAATGAGCAGTTCTTC.